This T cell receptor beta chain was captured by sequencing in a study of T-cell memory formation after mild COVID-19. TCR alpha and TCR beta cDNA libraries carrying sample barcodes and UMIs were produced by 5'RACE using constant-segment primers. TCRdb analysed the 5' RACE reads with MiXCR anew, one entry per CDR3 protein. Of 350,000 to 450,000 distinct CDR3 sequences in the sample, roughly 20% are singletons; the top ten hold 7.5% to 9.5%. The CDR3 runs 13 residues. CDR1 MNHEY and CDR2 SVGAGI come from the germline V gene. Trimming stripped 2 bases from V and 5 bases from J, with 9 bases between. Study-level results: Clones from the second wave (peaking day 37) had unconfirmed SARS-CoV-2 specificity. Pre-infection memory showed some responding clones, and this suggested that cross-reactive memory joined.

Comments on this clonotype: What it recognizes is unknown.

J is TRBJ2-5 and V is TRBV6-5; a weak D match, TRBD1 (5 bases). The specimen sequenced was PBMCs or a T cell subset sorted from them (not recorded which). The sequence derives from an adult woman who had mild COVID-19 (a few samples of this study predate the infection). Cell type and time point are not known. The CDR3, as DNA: TGTGCCAGCAGTTACGGGGCAGGGGAGACCCAGTACTTC. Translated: CASSYGAGETQYF.